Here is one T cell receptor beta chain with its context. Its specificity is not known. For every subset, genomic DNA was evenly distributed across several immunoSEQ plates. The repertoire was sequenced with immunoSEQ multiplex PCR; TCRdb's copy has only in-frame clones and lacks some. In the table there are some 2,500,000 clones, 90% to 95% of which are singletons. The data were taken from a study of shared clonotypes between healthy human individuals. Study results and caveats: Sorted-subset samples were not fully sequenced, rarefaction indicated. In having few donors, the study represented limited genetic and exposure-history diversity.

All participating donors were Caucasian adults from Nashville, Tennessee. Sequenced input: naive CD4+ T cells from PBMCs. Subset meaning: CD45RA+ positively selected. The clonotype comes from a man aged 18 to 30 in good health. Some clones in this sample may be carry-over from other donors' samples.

The CDR3 loop reads CASSSGQGLYQPQHF. CDR3 bases: TGTGCCAGCAGTTCAGGACAGGGCTTATATCAGCCCCAGCATTTT. The rearrangement joins TRBV28 to TRBJ1-5; TRBD1 agrees at 8 bases. The V gene's germline CDR1 is MDHEN and CDR2 SYDVKM. Trimming at V came to 4 bases and at J to 5 bases, leaving 7 bases not matched to a gene. The CDR3 contains 15 residues.